This TCR beta chain emerged from a study of breast tumors, draining lymph nodes, adjacent tissues. TCRdb called the multiplex PCR reads again in MiXCR, with one record for every CDR3 protein. Seen here are fewer than 200,000 distinct CDR3 sequences, around a third observed once, and the top ten hold 3% to 4.5%. The CDR3 runs to 15 residues. Germline CDR1 SGHAT, CDR2 FQNNGV. Notes on this clonotype: Its target is not known. The junction does not match germline at one end; this may be a read error.

Axillary draining lymph nodes of breast cancer patients supplied the node samples. Study-level points and caveats: The data were judged consistent with most tumor T cells coming from lymph node and expanding in tumor. Compared with basal-like, luminal-like tumors shared significantly more repertoire with nontumor tissue.

The sequence was collected from a female donor with breast cancer. Some clones in this sample may be carry-over from other donors' samples. Source material: axillary lymph node tissue. The chain has TRBV11-2 and TRBJ2-3; TRBD1 is a possible D gene (5 bases). The CDR3 is CASSSGRARTDTQYF. The CDR3 region has the DNA TGTGCCAGCAGCTCTGGCAGGGCACGCACGGATACGCAGTATTTT.